This T cell receptor beta chain was obtained from a study of blood T cell repertoires in COVID-19. As for the study in general: The samples span acute and convalescent COVID-19 from the United States, Italy and Spain.

CDR3 length equals 17 residues. The V segment lost 6 bases and the J segment 2 bases; nucleotides outside the gene matches: 15. CDR1 and CDR2 (germline): SGHAT, FQNNGV. All enrollees were roughly 18 to 89 years old and from about 24 US areas. This clone has only a few counts. Assay used: immunoSEQ multiplex PCR; TCRdb lists only in-frame clones, some missing. In the table there are a few hundred thousand clones, roughly 90% of which are singletons. The sample consisted of PBMCs or T cells enriched from blood (not recorded which). The chain links TRBV11-2 to TRBJ2-7; 8 nucleotides agree with TRBD2. The receptor was derived from a woman in her thirties or forties who had recovered from COVID-19. The CDR3, as DNA: TGTGCCAGCAGTCCCCTCGCCCCCAGCGGGGGCCCCTACGAGCAGTACTTC. This translates into CASSPLAPSGGPYEQYF.